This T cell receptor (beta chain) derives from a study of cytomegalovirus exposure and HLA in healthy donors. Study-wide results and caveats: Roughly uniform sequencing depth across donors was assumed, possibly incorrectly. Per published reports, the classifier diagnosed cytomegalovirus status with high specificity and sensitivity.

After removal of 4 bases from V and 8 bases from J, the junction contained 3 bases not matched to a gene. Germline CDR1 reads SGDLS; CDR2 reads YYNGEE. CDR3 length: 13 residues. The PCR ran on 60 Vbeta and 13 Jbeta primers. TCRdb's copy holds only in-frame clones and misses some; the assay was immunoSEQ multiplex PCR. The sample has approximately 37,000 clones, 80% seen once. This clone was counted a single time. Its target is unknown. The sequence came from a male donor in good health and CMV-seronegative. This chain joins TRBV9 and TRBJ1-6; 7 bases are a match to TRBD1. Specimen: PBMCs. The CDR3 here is CASSQGVDSPLHF. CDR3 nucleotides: TGTGCCAGCAGCCAGGGGGTAGATTCACCCCTCCACTTT.